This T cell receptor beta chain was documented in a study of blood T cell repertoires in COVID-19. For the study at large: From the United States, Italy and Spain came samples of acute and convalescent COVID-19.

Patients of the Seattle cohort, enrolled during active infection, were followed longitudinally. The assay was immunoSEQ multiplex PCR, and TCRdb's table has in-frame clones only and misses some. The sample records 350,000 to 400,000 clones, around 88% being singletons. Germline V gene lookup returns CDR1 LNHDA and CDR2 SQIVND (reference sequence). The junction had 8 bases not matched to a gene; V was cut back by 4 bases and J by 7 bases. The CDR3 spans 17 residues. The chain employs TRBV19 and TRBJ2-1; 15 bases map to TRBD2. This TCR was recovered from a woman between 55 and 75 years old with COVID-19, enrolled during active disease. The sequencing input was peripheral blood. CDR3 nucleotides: TGTGCCAGTAGTACCCGGACTAGCGGGGGGGCGAGGAATGAGCAGTTCTTC. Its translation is CASSTRTSGGARNEQFF.